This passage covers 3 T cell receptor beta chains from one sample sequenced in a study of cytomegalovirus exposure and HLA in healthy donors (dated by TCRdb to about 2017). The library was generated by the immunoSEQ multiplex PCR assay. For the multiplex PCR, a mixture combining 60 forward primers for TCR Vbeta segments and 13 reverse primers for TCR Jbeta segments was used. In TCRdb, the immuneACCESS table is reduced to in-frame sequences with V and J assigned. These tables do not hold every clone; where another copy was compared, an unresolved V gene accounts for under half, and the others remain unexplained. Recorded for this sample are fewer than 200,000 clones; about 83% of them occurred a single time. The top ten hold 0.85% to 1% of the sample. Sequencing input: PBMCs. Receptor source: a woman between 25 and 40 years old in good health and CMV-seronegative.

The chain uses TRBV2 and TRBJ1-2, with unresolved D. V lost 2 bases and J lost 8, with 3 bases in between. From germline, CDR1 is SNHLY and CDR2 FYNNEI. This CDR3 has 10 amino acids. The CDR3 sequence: CASSETGYTF. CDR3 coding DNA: TGTGCCAGCAGTGAAACAGGCTACACCTTC.

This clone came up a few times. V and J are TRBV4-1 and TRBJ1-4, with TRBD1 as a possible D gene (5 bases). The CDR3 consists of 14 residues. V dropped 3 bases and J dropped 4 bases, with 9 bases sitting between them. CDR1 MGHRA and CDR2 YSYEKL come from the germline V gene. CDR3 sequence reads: CASSHVTVNEKLFF. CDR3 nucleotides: TGCGCCAGCAGCCACGTGACAGTTAATGAAAAACTGTTTTTT.

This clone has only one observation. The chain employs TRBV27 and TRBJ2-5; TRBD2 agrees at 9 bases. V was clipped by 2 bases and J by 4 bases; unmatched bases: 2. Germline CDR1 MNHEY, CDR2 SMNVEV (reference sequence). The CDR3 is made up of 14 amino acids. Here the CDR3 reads CASSLSSGRETQYF. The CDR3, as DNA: TGTGCCAGCAGTTTAAGTAGCGGGAGAGAGACCCAGTACTTC.